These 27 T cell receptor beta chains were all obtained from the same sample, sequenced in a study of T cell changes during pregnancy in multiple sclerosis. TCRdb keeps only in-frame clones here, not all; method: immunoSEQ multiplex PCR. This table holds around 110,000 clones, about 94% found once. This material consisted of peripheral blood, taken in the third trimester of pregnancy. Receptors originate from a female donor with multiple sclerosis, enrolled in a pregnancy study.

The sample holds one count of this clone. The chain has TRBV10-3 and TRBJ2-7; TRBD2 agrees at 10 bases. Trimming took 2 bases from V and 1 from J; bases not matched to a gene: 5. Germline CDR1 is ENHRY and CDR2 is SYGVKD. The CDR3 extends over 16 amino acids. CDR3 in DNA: TGTGCCATCAGTGAGCCCAGCGGGAGGGCTTCCTACGAGCAGTACTTC. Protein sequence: CAISEPSGRASYEQYF.

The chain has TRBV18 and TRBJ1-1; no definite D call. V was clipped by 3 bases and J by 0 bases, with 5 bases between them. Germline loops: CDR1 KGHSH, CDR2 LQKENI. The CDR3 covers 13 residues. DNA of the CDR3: TGTGCCAGCTCACCGGAGCTGAACACTGAAGCTTTCTTT. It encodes CASSPELNTEAFF. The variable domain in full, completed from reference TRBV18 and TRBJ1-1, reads NAGVMQNPRHLVRRRGQEARLRCSPMKGHSHVYWYRQLPEEGLKFMVYLQKENIIDESGMPKERFSAEFPKEGPSILRIQQVVRGDSAAYFCASSPELNTEAFFGQGTRLTVV.

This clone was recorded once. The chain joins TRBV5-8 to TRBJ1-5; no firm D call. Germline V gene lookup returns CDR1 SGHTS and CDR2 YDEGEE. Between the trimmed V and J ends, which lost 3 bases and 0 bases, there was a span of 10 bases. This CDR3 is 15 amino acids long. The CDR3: CASSSRVNSNQPQHF. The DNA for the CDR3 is TGTGCCAGCAGCTCCCGGGTTAATAGCAATCAGCCCCAGCATTTT.

This CDR3 is CASSLPVLNTEAFF. In DNA form, the CDR3 reads TGTGCCAGCAGTCTACCCGTTCTGAACACTGAAGCTTTCTTT. The chain joins TRBV28 to TRBJ1-1, with D unclear. Trimming took 5 bases from V and 0 from J, leaving 10 bases between them. This CDR3 has 14 residues. The germline V gene has CDR1 MDHEN and CDR2 SYDVKM.

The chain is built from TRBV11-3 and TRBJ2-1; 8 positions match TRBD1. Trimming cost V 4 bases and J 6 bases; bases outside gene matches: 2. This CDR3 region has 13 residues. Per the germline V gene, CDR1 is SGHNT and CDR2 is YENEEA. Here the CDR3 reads CASSSGQGNEQFF. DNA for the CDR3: TGTGCCAGCAGCTCCGGACAGGGCAATGAGCAGTTCTTC.

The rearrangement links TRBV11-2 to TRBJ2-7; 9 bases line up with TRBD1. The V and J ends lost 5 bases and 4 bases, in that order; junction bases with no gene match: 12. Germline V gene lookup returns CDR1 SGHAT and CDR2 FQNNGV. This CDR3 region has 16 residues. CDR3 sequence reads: CASSRITNRGPYEQYF. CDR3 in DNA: TGTGCCAGCAGCCGCATTACCAACAGGGGGCCATACGAGCAGTACTTC.

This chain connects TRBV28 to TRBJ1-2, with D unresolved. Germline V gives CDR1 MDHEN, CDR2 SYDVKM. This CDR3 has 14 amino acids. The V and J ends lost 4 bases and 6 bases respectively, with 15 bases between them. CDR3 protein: CASSSPTIPHGYTF. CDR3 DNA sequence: TGTGCCAGCAGTTCTCCGACAATTCCCCATGGCTACACCTTC.

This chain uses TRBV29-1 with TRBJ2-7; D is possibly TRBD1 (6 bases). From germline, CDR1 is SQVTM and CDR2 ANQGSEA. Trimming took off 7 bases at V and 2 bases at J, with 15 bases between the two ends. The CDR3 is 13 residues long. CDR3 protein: CSARRDTTYEQYF. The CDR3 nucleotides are TGCAGCGCCCGCCGGGACACCACCTACGAGCAGTACTTC.

This CDR3 reads CASSQGQGYGYTF. The CDR3 DNA follows: TGTGCCAGCAGCCAGGGACAGGGCTATGGCTACACCTTC. This chain joins TRBV7-9 and TRBJ1-2, with 9 bases matching TRBD1. After removal of 5 bases from V and 4 bases from J, the junction contained 2 bases not matched to a gene. Germline V gives CDR1 SEHNR, CDR2 FQNEAQ (reference sequence). This CDR3 has 13 amino acids.

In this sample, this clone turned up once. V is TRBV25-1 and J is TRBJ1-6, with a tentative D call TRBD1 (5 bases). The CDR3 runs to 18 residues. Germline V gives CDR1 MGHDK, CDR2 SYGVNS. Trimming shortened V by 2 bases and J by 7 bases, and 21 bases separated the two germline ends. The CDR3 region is CASSETGGEWGPNSPLHF. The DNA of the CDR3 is TGTGCCAGCAGTGAAACGGGAGGGGAGTGGGGCCCAAATTCACCCCTCCACTTT.

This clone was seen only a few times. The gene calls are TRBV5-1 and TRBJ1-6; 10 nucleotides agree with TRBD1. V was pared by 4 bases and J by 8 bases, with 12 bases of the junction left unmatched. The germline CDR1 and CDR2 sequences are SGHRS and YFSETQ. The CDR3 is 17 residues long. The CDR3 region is CASSRDLTGTGDSPLHF. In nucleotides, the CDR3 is TGCGCCAGCAGCCGCGATCTAACCGGGACAGGGGATTCACCCCTCCACTTT.

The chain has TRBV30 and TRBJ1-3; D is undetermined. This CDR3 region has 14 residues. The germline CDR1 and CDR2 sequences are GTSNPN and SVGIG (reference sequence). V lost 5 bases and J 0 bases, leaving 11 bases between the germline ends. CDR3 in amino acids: CAWEGLRSGNTIYF. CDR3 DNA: TGTGCCTGGGAGGGATTGCGCTCTGGAAACACCATATATTTT. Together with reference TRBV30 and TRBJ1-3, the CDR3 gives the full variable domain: SQTIHQWPATLVQPVGSPLSLECTVEGTSNPNLYWYRQAAGRGLQLLFYSVGIGQISSEVPQNLSASRPQDRQFILSSKKLLLSDSGFYLCAWEGLRSGNTIYFGEGSWLTVV.

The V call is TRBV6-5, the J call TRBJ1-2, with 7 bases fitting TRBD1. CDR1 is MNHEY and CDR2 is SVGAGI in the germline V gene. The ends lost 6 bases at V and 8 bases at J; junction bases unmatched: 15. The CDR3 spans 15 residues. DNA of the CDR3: TGTGCCAGCAGCCCAACCAGGGGGGCGCTCCGGGGCTACACCTTC. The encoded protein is CASSPTRGALRGYTF.

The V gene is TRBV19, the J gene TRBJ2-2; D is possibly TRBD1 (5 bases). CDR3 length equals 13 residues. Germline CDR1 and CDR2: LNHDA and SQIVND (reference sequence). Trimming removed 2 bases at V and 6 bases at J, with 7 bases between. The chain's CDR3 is CASSIPGPGELFF. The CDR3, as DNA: TGTGCCAGTAGTATACCAGGGCCCGGGGAGCTGTTTTTT.

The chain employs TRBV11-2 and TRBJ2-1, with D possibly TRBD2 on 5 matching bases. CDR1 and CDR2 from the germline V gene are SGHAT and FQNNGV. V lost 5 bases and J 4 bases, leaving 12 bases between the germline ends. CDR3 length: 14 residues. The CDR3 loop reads CASSVASGYNEQFF. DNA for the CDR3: TGTGCCAGCAGCGTAGCGAGCGGATACAATGAGCAGTTCTTC.

Here the CDR3 reads CASSLGQGTYGYTF. The CDR3 region has the DNA TGTGCCAGCAGCTTGGGACAGGGTACCTATGGCTACACCTTC. The rearrangement uses TRBV5-4 and TRBJ1-2; 7 bases fit TRBD1. CDR1 and CDR2 from the germline V gene are SGHNT and YYREEE (reference sequence). The V gene end was trimmed by 0 bases and the J gene end by 4 bases; junction bases not matched to a gene: 3. The CDR3 runs to 14 residues.

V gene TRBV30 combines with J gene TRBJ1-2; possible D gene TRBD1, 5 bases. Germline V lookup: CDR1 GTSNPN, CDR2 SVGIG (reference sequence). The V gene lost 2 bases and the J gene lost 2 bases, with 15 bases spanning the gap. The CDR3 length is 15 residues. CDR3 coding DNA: TGTGCCTGGAGTTCAGGGCCTCCTCGAAACTATGGCTACACCTTC. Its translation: CAWSSGPPRNYGYTF.

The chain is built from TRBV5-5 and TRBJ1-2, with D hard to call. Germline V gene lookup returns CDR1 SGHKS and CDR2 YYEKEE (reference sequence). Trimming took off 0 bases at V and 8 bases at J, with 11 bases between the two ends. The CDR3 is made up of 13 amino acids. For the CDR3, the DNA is TGTGCCAGCAGCTTGGCCATGGCGGGGGGCTACACCTTC. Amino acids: CASSLAMAGGYTF.

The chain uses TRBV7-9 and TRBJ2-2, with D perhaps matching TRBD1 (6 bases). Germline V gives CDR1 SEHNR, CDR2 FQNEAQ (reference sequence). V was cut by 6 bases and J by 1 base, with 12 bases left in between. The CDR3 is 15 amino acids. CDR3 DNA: TGTGCCAGCAGTTCGGACAGCCTGAACACCGGGGAGCTGTTTTTT. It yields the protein CASSSDSLNTGELFF.

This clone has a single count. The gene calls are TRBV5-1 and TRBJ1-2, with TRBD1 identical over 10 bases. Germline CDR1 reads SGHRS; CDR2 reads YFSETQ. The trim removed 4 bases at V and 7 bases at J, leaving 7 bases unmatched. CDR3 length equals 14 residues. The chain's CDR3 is CASSPGQGVGGYTF. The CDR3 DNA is TGCGCCAGCAGCCCCGGACAGGGGGTGGGTGGCTACACCTTC.

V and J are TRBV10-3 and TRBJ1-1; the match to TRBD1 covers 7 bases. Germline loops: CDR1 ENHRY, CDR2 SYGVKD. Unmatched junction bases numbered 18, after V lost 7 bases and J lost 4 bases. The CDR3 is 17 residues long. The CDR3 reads CAIKPGSGQAAPTEAFF. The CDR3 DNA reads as TGTGCCATCAAGCCGGGGAGTGGACAGGCTGCACCCACTGAAGCTTTCTTT.

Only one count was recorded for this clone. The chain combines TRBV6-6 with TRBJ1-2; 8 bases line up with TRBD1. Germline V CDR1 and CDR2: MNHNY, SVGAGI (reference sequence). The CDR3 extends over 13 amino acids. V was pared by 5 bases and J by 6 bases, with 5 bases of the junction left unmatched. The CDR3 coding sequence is TGTGCCAGCAGTGGCGGACAGGGCCATGGCTACACCTTC. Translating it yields CASSGGQGHGYTF.

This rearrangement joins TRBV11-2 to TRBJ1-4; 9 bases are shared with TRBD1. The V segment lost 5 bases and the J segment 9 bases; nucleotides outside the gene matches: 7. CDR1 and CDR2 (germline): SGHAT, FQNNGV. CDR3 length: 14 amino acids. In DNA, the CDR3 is TGTGCCAGCAGCCAAGACAGGGGGGTGAAAAAACTGTTTTTT. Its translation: CASSQDRGVKKLFF.

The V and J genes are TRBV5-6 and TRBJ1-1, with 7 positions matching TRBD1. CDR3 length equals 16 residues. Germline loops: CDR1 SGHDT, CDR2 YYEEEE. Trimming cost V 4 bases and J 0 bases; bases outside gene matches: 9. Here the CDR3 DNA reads TGTGCCAGCAGCCTTACAGGGGTTAACATGAACACTGAAGCTTTCTTT. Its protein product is CASSLTGVNMNTEAFF.

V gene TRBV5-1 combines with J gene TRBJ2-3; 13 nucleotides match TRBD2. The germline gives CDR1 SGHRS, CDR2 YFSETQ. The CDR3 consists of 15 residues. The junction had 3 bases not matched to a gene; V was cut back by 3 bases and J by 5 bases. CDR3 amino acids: CASSSLAGGLDTQYF. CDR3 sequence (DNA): TGCGCCAGCAGCTCACTAGCGGGGGGGTTAGATACGCAGTATTTT.

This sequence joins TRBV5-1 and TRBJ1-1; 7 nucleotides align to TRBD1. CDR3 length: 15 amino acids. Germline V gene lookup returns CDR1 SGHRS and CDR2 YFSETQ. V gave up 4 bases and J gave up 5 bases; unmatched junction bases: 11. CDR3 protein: CASSQNRGKGTEAFF. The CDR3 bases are TGCGCCAGCAGCCAAAACAGGGGAAAGGGGACTGAAGCTTTCTTT.

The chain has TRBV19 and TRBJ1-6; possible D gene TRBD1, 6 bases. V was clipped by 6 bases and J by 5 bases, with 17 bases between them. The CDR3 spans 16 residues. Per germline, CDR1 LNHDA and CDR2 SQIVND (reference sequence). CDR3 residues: CASSHDGGRNNSPLHF. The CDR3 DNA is TGTGCCAGTAGCCACGATGGGGGCAGAAATAATTCACCCCTCCACTTT.